This T cell receptor (beta chain) was sequenced in a study of molecular identifiers for immune sequencing clone quantification. The length of the CDR3 is 16 residues. This clonotype was counted between two and nine times. One entry per CDR3 protein results from TCRdb running MiXCR on the PCR reads. The data contain approximately 550,000 distinct CDR3 sequences, less than 30% of them singletons. The rearrangement uses TRBV21-1 and TRBJ1-1; the table's D gene call, TRBD1, was not cross checked with the DNA. TRBV21-1 is an annotated pseudogene. The clonotype originates from a human donor in good health. Some libraries in this study had Jurkat cell RNA spiked in. Sequencing was performed on naive CD8+ T cells from blood, with Jurkat cell RNA spiked in. The sample's subset: FACS-sorted CD8+CD4-CCR7+CD45RA+ naive T cells. The DNA for the CDR3 is TGTGCCAGCAGCAAAGAGTATGGACAGGGAAACACTGAAGCTTTCTTT. It specifies CASSKEYGQGNTEAFF.